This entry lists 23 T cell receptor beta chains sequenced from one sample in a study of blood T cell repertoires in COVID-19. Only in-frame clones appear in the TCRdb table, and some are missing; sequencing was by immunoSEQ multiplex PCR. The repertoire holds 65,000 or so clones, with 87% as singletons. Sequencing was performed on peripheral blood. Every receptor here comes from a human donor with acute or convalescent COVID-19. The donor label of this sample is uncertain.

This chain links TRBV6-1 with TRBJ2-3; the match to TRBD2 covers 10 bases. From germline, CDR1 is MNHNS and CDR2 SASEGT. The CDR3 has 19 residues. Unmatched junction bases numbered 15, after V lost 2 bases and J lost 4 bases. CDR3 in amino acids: CASSERRQASGSRSDTQYF. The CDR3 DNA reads TGTGCCAGCAGTGAACGGCGTCAAGCTAGCGGGAGTAGATCAGATACGCAGTATTTT.

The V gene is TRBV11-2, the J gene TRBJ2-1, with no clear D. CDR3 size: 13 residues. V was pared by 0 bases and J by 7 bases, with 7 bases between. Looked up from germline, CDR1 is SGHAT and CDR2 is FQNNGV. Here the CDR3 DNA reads TGTGCCAGCAGCTTAGATCCCCCTAATGAGCAGTTCTTC. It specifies CASSLDPPNEQFF.

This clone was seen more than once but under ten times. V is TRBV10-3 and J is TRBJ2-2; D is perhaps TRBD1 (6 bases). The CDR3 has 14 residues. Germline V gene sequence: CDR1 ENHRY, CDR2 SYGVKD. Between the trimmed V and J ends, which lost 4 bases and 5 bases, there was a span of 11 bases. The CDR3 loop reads CAISGQARTGELFF. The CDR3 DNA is TGTGCCATCAGTGGACAGGCAAGGACCGGGGAGCTGTTTTTT.

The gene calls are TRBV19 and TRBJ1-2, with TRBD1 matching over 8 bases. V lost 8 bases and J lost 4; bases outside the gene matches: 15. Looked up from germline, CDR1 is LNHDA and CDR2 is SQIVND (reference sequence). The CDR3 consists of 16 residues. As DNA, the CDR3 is TGTGCCAGTGCGAACACAGGGGGGAGAATGGGCTATGGCTACACCTTC. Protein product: CASANTGGRMGYGYTF. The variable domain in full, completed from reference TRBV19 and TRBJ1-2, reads DGGITQSPKYLFRKEGQNVTLSCEQNLNHDAMYWYRQDPGQGLRLIYYSQIVNDFQKGDIAEGYSVSREKKESFPLTVTSAQKNPTAFYLCASANTGGRMGYGYTFGSGTRLTVV.

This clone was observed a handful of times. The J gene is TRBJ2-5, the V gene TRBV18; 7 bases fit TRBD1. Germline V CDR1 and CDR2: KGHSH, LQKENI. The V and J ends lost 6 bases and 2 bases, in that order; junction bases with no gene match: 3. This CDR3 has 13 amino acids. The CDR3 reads CASSGTAQETQYF. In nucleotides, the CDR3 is TGTGCCAGCTCCGGGACAGCGCAAGAGACCCAGTACTTC.

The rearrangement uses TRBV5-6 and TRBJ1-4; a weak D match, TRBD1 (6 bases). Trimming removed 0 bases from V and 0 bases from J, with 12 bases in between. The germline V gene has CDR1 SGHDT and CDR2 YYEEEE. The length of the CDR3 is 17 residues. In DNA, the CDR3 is TGTGCCAGCAGCTTGGTTGGGGACACCTCAACTAATGAAAAACTGTTTTTT. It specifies CASSLVGDTSTNEKLFF.

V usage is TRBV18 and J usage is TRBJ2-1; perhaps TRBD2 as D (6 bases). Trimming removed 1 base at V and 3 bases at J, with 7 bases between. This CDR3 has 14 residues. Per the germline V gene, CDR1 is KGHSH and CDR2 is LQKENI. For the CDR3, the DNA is TGTGCCAGCTCACCACAGGGAGGCTACAATGAGCAGTTCTTC. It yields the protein CASSPQGGYNEQFF.

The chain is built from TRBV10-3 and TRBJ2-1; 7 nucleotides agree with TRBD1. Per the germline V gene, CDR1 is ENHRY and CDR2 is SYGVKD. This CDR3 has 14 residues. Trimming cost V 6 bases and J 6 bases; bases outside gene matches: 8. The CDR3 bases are TGTGCCATCAGGACGGACAGGAGCGGCAATGAGCAGTTCTTC. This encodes CAIRTDRSGNEQFF.

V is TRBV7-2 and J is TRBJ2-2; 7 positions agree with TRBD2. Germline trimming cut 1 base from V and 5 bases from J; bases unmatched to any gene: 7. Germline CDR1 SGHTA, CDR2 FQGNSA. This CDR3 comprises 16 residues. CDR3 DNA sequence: TGTGCCAGCAGCTTAGTAGCAGCGGGGCGGACCGGGGAGCTGTTTTTT. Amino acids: CASSLVAAGRTGELFF.

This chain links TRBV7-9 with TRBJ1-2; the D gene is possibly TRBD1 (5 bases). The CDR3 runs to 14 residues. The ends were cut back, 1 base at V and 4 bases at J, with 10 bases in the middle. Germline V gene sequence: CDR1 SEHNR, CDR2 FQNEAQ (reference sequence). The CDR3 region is CASSLGAGPYGYTF. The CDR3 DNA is TGTGCCAGCAGCTTAGGGGCAGGGCCCTATGGCTACACCTTC.

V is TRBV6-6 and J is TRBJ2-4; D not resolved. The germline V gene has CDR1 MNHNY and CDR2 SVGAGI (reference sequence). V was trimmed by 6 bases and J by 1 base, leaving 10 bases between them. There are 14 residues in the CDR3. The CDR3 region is CASSDSQAKNIQYF. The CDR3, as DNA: TGTGCCAGCAGCGACTCCCAGGCCAAAAACATTCAGTACTTC.

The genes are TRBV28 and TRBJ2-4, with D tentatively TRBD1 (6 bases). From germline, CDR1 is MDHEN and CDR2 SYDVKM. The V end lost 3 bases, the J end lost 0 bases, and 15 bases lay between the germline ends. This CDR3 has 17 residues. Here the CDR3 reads CASSLGPGQIAKNIQYF. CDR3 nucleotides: TGTGCCAGCAGTTTGGGCCCTGGACAGATAGCCAAAAACATTCAGTACTTC.

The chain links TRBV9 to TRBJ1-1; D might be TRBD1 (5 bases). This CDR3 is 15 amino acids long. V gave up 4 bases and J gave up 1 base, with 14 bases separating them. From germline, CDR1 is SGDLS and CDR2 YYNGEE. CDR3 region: CASSPNPGGNTEAFF. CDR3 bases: TGTGCCAGCAGCCCAAACCCCGGGGGGAACACTGAAGCTTTCTTT.

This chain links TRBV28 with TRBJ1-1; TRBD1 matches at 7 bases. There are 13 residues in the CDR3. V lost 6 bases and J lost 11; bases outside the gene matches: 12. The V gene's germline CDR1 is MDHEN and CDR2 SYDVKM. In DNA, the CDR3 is TGTGCCAGCAGATACAGCAGGGGGGCGAATGCTTTCTTT. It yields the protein CASRYSRGANAFF.

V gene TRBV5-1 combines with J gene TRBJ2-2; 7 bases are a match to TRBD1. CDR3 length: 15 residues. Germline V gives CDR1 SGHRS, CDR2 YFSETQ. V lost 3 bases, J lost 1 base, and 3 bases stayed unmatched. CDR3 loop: CASSSRTGNTGELFF. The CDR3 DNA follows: TGCGCCAGCAGCTCGAGGACAGGGAACACCGGGGAGCTGTTTTTT.

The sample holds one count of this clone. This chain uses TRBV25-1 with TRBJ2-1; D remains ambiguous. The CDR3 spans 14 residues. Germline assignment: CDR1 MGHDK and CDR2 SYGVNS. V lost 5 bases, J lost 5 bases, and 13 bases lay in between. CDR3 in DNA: TGTGCCAGCAGTCGAGCGAACACCCACAATGAGCAGTTCTTC. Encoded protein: CASSRANTHNEQFF.

The CDR3 DNA reads as TGTGCCAGCAGCATAGGTCCCCCCACCTACGAGCAGTACTTC. Residues: CASSIGPPTYEQYF. J is TRBJ2-7 and V is TRBV7-9, with D unclear. CDR1 and CDR2 (germline): SEHNR, FQNEAQ (reference sequence). The ends were cut back, 5 bases at V and 2 bases at J, with 13 bases in the middle. The CDR3 spans 14 residues.

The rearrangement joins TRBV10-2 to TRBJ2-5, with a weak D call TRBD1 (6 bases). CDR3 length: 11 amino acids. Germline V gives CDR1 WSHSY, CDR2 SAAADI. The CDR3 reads CATGSQETQYF. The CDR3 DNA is TGCGCGACAGGCTCCCAAGAGACCCAGTACTTC.

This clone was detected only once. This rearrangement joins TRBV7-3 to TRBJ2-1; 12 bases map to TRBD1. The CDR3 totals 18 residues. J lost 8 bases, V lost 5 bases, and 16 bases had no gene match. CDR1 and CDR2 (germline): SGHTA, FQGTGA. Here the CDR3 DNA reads TGTGCCAGCAGCCAAGGGGTATCGGGGACAGGGGGCTCGGATGAGCAGTTCTTC. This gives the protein CASSQGVSGTGGSDEQFF.

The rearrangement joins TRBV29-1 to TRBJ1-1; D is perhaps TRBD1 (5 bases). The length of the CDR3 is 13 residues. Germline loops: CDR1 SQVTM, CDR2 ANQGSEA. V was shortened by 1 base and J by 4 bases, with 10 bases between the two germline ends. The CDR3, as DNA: TGCAGCGTTGAAGCATCGGGGGGCACTGAAGCTTTCTTT. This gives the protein CSVEASGGTEAFF. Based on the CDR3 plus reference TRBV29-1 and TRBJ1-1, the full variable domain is SAVISQKPSRDICQRGTSLTIQCQVDSQVTMMFWYRQQPGQSLTLIATANQGSEATYESGFVIDKFPISRPNLTFSTLTVSNMSPEDSSIYLCSVEASGGTEAFFGQGTRLTVV.

The DNA of the CDR3 is TGTGCCAGCAGCTTAACGGTAGATACGCAGTATTTT. Amino acid sequence: CASSLTVDTQYF. The chain links TRBV7-9 to TRBJ2-3; no reliable D call. V was shortened by 2 bases and J by 5 bases, with 5 bases between the two germline ends. Looked up from germline, CDR1 is SEHNR and CDR2 is FQNEAQ (reference sequence). CDR3 size: 12 residues.

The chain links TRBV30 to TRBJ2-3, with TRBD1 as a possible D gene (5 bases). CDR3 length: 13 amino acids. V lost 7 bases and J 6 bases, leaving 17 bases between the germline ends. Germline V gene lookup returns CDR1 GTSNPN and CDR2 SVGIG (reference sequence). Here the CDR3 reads CASHSLRADTQYF. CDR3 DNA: TGTGCCTCTCATTCCCTCAGGGCGGATACGCAGTATTTT.

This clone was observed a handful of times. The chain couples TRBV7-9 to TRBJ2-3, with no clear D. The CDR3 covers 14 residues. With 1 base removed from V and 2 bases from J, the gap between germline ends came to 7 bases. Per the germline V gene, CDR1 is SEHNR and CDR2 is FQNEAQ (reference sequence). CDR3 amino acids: CASSLGGFTDTQYF. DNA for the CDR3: TGTGCCAGCAGCTTAGGAGGCTTCACAGATACGCAGTATTTT.